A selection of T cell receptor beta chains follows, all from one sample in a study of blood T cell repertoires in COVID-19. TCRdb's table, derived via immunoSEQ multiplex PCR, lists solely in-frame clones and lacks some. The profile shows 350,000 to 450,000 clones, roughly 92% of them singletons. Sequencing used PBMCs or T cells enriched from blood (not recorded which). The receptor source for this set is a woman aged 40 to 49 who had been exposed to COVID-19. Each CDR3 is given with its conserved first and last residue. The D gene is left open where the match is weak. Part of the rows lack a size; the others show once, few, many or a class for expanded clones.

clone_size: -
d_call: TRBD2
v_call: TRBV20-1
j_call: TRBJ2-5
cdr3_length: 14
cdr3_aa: CSASGAGVPETQYF
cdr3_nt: TGCAGTGCTAGTGGCGCGGGAGTACCAGAGACCCAGTACTTC

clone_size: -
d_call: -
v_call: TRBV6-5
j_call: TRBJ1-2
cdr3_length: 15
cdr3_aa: CASRKPGGRSSGYTF
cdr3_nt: TGTGCCAGCAGGAAACCAGGAGGCCGTTCGTCCGGCTACACCTTC

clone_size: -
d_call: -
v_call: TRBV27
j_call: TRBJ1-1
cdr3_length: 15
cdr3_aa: CASSTPGAGNTEAFF
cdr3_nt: TGTGCCAGCAGTACGCCAGGGGCAGGGAACACTGAAGCTTTCTTT

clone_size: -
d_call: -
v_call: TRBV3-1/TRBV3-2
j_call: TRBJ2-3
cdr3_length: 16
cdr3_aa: CASSFTGSKSTDTQYF
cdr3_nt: TGTGCCAGCAGCTTTACCGGGAGCAAGAGCACAGATACGCAGTATTTT

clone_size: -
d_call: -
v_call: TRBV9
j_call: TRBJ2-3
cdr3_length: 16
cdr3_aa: CASSVYGELRIDTQYF
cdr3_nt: TGTGCCAGCAGCGTTTACGGGGAGTTGCGTATAGATACGCAGTATTTT

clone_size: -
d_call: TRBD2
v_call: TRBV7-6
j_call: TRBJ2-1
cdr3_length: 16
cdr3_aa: CASSRGTSGFYNEQFF
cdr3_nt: TGTGCCAGCAGCCGGGGAACTAGCGGGTTCTACAATGAGCAGTTCTTC

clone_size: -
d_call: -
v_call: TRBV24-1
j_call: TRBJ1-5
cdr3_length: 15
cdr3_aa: CVNPIGHNSNQPQHF
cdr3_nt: TGTGTAAACCCCATAGGACACAATAGCAATCAGCCCCAGCATTTT

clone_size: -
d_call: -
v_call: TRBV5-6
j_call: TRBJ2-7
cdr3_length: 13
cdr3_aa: CASSLQGAYEQYF
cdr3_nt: TGTGCCAGCAGCTTGCAAGGAGCCTACGAGCAGTACTTC

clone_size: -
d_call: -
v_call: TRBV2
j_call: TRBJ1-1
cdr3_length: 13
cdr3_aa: CASSESGNTEAFF
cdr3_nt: TGTGCCAGCAGTGAGTCGGGGAACACTGAAGCTTTCTTT

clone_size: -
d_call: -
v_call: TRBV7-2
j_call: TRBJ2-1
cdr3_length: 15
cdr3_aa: CASSFLRAAYNEQFF
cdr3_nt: TGTGCCAGCAGCTTCTTGCGAGCGGCTTACAATGAGCAGTTCTTC

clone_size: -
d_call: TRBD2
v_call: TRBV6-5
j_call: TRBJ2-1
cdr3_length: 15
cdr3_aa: CASSLAGGPSDEQFF
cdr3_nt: TGTGCCAGCAGTTTAGCGGGGGGGCCCTCGGATGAGCAGTTCTTC

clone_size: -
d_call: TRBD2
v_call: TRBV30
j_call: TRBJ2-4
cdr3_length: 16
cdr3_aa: CACLTPGGLAKNIQYF
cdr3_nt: TGTGCCTGCCTTACCCCGGGGGGGCTAGCCAAAAACATTCAGTACTTC

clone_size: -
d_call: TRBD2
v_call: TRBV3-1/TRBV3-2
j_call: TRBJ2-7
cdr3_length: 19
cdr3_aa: CASSEMRASGRGSSYEQYF
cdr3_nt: TGTGCCAGCAGCGAAATGCGGGCTAGCGGGAGAGGGTCGTCCTACGAGCAGTACTTC

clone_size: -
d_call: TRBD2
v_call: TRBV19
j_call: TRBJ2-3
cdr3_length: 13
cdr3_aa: CAVAGGSTDTQYF
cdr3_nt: TGTGCCGTCGCGGGGGGAAGCACAGATACGCAGTATTTT

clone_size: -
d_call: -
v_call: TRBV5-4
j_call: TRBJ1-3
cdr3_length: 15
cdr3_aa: CASSFGVTGGNTIYF
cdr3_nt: TGTGCCAGCAGCTTTGGGGTAACAGGAGGAAACACCATATATTTT

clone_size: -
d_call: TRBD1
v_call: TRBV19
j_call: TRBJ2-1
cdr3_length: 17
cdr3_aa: CAASSIGDRALYNEQFF
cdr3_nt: TGTGCCGCCAGTAGTATCGGGGACAGGGCCCTCTACAATGAGCAGTTCTTC

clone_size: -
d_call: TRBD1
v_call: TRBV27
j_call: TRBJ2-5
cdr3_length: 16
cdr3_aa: CASSSLRTGARETQYF
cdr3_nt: TGTGCCAGCAGTTCCCTACGGACAGGGGCGAGGGAGACCCAGTACTTC

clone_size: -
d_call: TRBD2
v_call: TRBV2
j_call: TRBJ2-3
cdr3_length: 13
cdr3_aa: CASRGTSGGTQYF
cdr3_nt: TGTGCCAGCAGGGGGACTAGCGGGGGGACGCAGTATTTT

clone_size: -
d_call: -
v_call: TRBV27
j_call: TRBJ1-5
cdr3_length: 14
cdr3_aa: CASSPYGPDQPQHF
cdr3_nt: TGTGCCAGCAGTCCGTACGGTCCCGATCAGCCCCAGCATTTT

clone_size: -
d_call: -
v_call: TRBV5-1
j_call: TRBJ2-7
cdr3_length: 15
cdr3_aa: CASRETGASSYEQYF
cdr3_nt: TGCGCCAGCAGGGAGACAGGCGCCAGCTCCTACGAGCAGTACTTC

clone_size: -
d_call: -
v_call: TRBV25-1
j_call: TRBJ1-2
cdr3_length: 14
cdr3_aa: CASSLSSGSYGYTF
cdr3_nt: TGTGCCAGCAGCCTAAGCTCGGGGAGCTATGGCTACACCTTC

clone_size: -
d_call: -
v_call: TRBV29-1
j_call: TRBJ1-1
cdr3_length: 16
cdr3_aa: CSVVGGENDLNTEAFF
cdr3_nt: TGCAGCGTTGTTGGAGGGGAAAATGACCTAAACACTGAAGCTTTCTTT

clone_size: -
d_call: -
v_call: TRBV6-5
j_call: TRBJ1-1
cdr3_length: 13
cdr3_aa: CASSYPAGLGAFF
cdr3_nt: TGTGCCAGCAGTTACCCTGCGGGGCTGGGGGCTTTCTTT

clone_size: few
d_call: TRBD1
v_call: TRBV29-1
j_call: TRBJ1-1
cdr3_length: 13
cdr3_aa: CSVDDRGLTEAFF
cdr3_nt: TGCAGCGTAGATGACAGGGGGCTTACTGAAGCTTTCTTT

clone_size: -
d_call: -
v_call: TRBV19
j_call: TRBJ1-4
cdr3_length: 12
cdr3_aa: CASSSGPAGLFF
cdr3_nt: TGTGCCAGTAGTTCAGGGCCGGCAGGACTGTTTTTT

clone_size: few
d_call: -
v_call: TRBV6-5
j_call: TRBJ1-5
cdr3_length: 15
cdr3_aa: CASRRQVGSNQPQHF
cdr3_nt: TGTGCCAGCAGGCGACAGGTGGGGAGCAATCAGCCCCAGCATTTT

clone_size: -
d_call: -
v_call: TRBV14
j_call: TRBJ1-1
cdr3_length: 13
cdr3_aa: CASSQAGGVTAFF
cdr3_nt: TGTGCCAGCAGCCAAGCCGGGGGGGTTACGGCTTTCTTT

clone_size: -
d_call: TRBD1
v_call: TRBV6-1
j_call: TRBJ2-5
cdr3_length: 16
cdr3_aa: CASSDPRQGYQETQYF
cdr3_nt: TGTGCCAGCAGTGACCCCCGACAGGGGTACCAAGAGACCCAGTACTTC

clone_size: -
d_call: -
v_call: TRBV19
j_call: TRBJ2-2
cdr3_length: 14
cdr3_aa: CASSIVGATGELFF
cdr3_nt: TGTGCCAGTAGTATAGTGGGGGCTACCGGGGAGCTGTTTTTT